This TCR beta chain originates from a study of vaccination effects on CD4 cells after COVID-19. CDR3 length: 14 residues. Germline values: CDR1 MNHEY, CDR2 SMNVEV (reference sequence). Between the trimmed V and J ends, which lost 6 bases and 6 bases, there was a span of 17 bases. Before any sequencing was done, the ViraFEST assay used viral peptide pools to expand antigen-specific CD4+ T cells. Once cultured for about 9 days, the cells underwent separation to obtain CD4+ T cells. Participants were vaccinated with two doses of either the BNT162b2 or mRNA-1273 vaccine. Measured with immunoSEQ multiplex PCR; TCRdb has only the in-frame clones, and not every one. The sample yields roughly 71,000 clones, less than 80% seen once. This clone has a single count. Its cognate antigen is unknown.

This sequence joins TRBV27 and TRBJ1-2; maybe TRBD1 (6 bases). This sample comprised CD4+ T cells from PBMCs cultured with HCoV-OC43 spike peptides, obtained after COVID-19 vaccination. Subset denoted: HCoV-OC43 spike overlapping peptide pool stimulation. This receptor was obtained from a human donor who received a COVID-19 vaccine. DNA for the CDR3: TGTGCCAGCAGGCAAACAGGAGGGGGACATGGCTACACCTTC. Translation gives CASRQTGGGHGYTF.